The clone carrying this T cell receptor (beta chain) was seen more than once but under ten times. This CDR3 contains 13 residues. Trimming took off 4 bases at V and 2 bases at J, with 6 bases between the two ends. Assay used: immunoSEQ multiplex PCR; TCRdb lists only in-frame clones, some missing. The table has approximately 150,000 clones, over 80% seen once. The sample originates from a study of blood T cell repertoires in COVID-19. The sample consisted of peripheral blood. The V and J genes are TRBV12-3 or TRBV12-4 and TRBJ1-5; perhaps TRBD1 as D (6 bases). The source is a woman between 50 and 59 years old with acute or convalescent COVID-19. The CDR3 coding sequence is TGTGCCAGCAGTTACAGGGGCAATCAGCCCCAGCATTTT. Translation gives CASSYRGNQPQHF.